This entry lists 27 T cell receptor beta chains sequenced from one sample in a study of a mutant IDH1 vaccine in newly diagnosed glioma. Specified time point: baseline, week 1 (first vaccination visit). Described treatment: pre-vaccination baseline after standard-of-care therapy. The assay was immunoSEQ multiplex PCR, and TCRdb's table has in-frame clones only and misses some. The sample has 30,000 to 40,000 clones, around 78% seen once. The sequencing here drew on PBMCs, taken from a glioma patient treated with radiotherapy, temozolomide or both. The receptors here all came from a man aged 35-49 years with glioma. Some clones in this sample may be carry-over from other donors' samples.

The chain is built from TRBV7-9 and TRBJ1-4; D gene ambiguous. Germline CDR1 is SEHNR and CDR2 is FQNEAQ (reference sequence). The germline V and J ends were trimmed by 6 bases and 0 bases, with 8 bases remaining between them. CDR3 size: 14 residues. The CDR3 reads CASSPWATNEKLFF. The CDR3 DNA reads TGTGCCAGCAGTCCATGGGCAACTAATGAAAAACTGTTTTTT. The whole variable domain, remainder taken from reference TRBV7-9 and TRBJ1-4, is DTGVSQNPRHKITKRGQNVTFRCDPISEHNRLYWYRQTLGQGPEFLTYFQNEAQLEKSRLLSDRFSAERPKGSFSTLEIQRTEQGDSAMYLCASSPWATNEKLFFGSGTQLSVL.

J is TRBJ1-2 and V is TRBV9; TRBD1 matches at 7 bases. Germline V gene lookup returns CDR1 SGDLS and CDR2 YYNGEE. This CDR3 has 15 residues. V lost 4 bases to trimming and J lost 2 bases; unmatched junction nucleotides: 8. Here the CDR3 reads CASSFTGTENYGYTF. DNA for the CDR3: TGTGCCAGCAGCTTCACCGGGACAGAGAACTATGGCTACACCTTC.

The count of this clone is one. The CDR3 region has the DNA TGTGCCTGGAGCTTACAGACGAACTATGGCTACACCTTC. Translation gives CAWSLQTNYGYTF. The chain recombines TRBV30 with TRBJ1-2; D unclear. The CDR3 contains 13 residues. Trimming took 3 bases from V and 2 from J, leaving 10 bases between them. CDR1 is GTSNPN, CDR2 SVGIG, per germline (reference sequence).

The V call is TRBV5-6, the J call TRBJ1-5, with 8 bases fitting TRBD1. The CDR3 length is 14 residues. The germline V gene encodes CDR1 SGHDT and CDR2 YYEEEE. The ends lost 4 bases at V and 3 bases at J; junction bases unmatched: 3. DNA of the CDR3: TGTGCCAGCAGCCGGGACAGGTTCAATCAGCCCCAGCATTTT. This encodes CASSRDRFNQPQHF.

A few counts support this clone. J is TRBJ2-5 and V is TRBV15; D is ambiguous. The germline gives CDR1 LNHNV, CDR2 YYDKDF (reference sequence). Trimming left V 4 bases short and J 0 bases short, with 6 bases between. This CDR3 is built from 13 residues. The CDR3 loop is CATSNRYQETQYF. DNA for the CDR3: TGTGCCACCAGCAATAGGTACCAAGAGACCCAGTACTTC.

This chain links TRBV5-6 with TRBJ1-3, with D unresolved. Per the germline V gene, CDR1 is SGHDT and CDR2 is YYEEEE. This CDR3 has 14 amino acids. V lost 2 bases and J lost 4, with 10 bases in between. The CDR3 here is CASSFGIRGNTIYF. The CDR3 DNA reads TGTGCCAGCAGCTTTGGGATAAGAGGAAACACCATATATTTT.

The chain is built from TRBV7-2 and TRBJ2-4; no firm D call. In germline, CDR1 is SGHTA, CDR2 FQGNSA. This CDR3 is 16 amino acids long. V lost 1 base, J lost 4 bases, and 14 bases lay in between. CDR3 protein: CASSLGAGVVKNIQYF. CDR3 nucleotides: TGTGCCAGCAGCTTAGGTGCAGGCGTCGTGAAAAACATTCAGTACTTC.

This clone was picked up a small number of times. This chain joins TRBV7-8 and TRBJ1-1; no clear D. The germline gives CDR1 SGHVS, CDR2 FQNEAQ. Trimming took off 1 base at V and 0 bases at J, with 9 bases between the two ends. There are 15 residues in the CDR3. CDR3 in DNA: TGTGCCAGCAGCTTAGTGGTCAACATGAACACTGAAGCTTTCTTT. Amino acids: CASSLVVNMNTEAFF.

This clone occurred a few times. This sequence joins TRBV30 and TRBJ1-3, with D possibly being TRBD1 (5 bases). Germline V gene sequence: CDR1 GTSNPN, CDR2 SVGIG (reference sequence). Trimming took off 0 bases at V and 3 bases at J, with 9 bases between the two ends. This CDR3 region has 14 residues. The CDR3 nucleotides are TGTGCCTGGAGTGTTTCGGGGGGTGGAAACACCATATATTTT. Amino acid sequence: CAWSVSGGGNTIYF. Looking up the rest from reference TRBV30 and TRBJ1-3 gives the full variable domain: SQTIHQWPATLVQPVGSPLSLECTVEGTSNPNLYWYRQAAGRGLQLLFYSVGIGQISSEVPQNLSASRPQDRQFILSSKKLLLSDSGFYLCAWSVSGGGNTIYFGEGSWLTVV.

The chain is built from TRBV2 and TRBJ1-5, with D hard to call. Trimming removed 4 bases from V and 6 bases from J, with 10 bases in between. Germline V lookup: CDR1 SNHLY, CDR2 FYNNEI. The CDR3 is 13 residues long. CDR3 amino acids: CASSGSEPQPQHF. CDR3 bases: TGTGCCAGCAGTGGATCGGAACCTCAGCCCCAGCATTTT.

The V and J genes are TRBV6-5 and TRBJ2-5; maybe TRBD1 (6 bases). Between the trimmed V and J ends, which lost 6 bases and 2 bases, there was a span of 10 bases. Germline V gene data show CDR1 as MNHEY and CDR2 as SVGAGI. The CDR3 length is 13 residues. The CDR3 DNA sequence: TGTGCCAGCAGACCGGGACATCAAGAGACCCAGTACTTC. The encoded protein is CASRPGHQETQYF.

This chain joins TRBV2 and TRBJ2-7; no reliable D call. The V gene lost 7 bases and the J gene lost 1 base, with 8 bases spanning the gap. There are 12 residues in the CDR3. Germline V gene data show CDR1 as SNHLY and CDR2 as FYNNEI. The CDR3 DNA follows: TGTGCCAGCAATCCGGATTCCTACGAGCAGTACTTC. Its translation is CASNPDSYEQYF.

V gene TRBV19 combines with J gene TRBJ2-5, with D tentatively TRBD1 (6 bases). Germline V gene lookup returns CDR1 LNHDA and CDR2 SQIVND (reference sequence). The CDR3 is 13 amino acids. The V end was cut by 3 bases, the J end by 2 bases, with 7 bases between. CDR3 sequence (DNA): TGTGCCAGTAGTATGCAGGGGCAAGAGACCCAGTACTTC. Amino acids: CASSMQGQETQYF.

The CDR3 protein is CASSPERAVYGYTF. The CDR3, as DNA: TGTGCCAGCAGCCCCGAGAGGGCGGTCTATGGCTACACCTTC. The gene calls are TRBV5-4 and TRBJ1-2, with D unclear. CDR3 length equals 14 residues. Germline loops: CDR1 SGHNT, CDR2 YYREEE (reference sequence). With 4 bases removed from V and 4 bases from J, the gap between germline ends came to 14 bases.

V is TRBV7-2 and J is TRBJ2-6; D unclear. Germline-derived CDR1 and CDR2 are SGHTA and FQGNSA. The CDR3 runs 16 residues. The V and J ends lost 3 bases and 3 bases respectively, with 12 bases between them. CDR3 in DNA: TGTGCCAGCAGCTTTTACAGCTTGGGTGGGGCCAACGTCCTGACTTTC. It codes for CASSFYSLGGANVLTF.

The chain joins TRBV30 to TRBJ1-2; 7 nucleotides align to TRBD1. The CDR3 is 12 amino acids. Germline CDR1 reads GTSNPN; CDR2 reads SVGIG (reference sequence). Losses at the gene ends were 5 bases for V and 2 bases for J; bases not matched to a gene: 2. CDR3 amino acids: CAWAGQNYGYTF. The CDR3 bases are TGTGCCTGGGCGGGACAGAACTATGGCTACACCTTC.

V usage is TRBV2 and J usage is TRBJ1-5, with a weak D call TRBD1 (5 bases). The CDR3 has 13 residues. Germline assignment: CDR1 SNHLY and CDR2 FYNNEI. V dropped 2 bases and J dropped 16 bases, with 18 bases sitting between them. The chain's CDR3 is CASSEIWAGRSHF. The CDR3 DNA is TGTGCCAGCAGTGAAATATGGGCAGGGAGGTCCCATTTT.

The chain has TRBV30 and TRBJ1-1; 7 bases align to TRBD1. Germline-derived CDR1 and CDR2 are GTSNPN and SVGIG (reference sequence). CDR3 length: 13 residues. The V and J ends lost 2 bases and 1 base, in that order; junction bases with no gene match: 1. The chain's CDR3 is CAWSWTGNTEAFF. CDR3 DNA: TGTGCCTGGAGTTGGACAGGGAACACTGAAGCTTTCTTT. Full variable domain (outside the CDR3, taken from reference TRBV30 and TRBJ1-1): SQTIHQWPATLVQPVGSPLSLECTVEGTSNPNLYWYRQAAGRGLQLLFYSVGIGQISSEVPQNLSASRPQDRQFILSSKKLLLSDSGFYLCAWSWTGNTEAFFGQGTRLTVV.

In its sample, this clone was seen once. The chain recombines TRBV9 with TRBJ1-3; maybe TRBD1 (6 bases). Trimming pared 0 bases from V and 6 bases from J, leaving 19 bases between. The CDR3 covers 17 residues. Germline loops: CDR1 SGDLS, CDR2 YYNGEE. CDR3 in amino acids: CASSVEGWQGRENTIYF. CDR3 coding DNA: TGTGCCAGCAGCGTAGAAGGCTGGCAGGGGCGGGAAAACACCATATATTTT. Based on the CDR3 plus reference TRBV9 and TRBJ1-3, the full variable domain is DSGVTQTPKHLITATGQRVTLRCSPRSGDLSVYWYQQSLDQGLQFLIQYYNGEERAKGNILERFSAQQFPDLHSELNLSSLELGDSALYFCASSVEGWQGRENTIYFGEGSWLTVV.

V is TRBV4-1 and J is TRBJ1-1; a weak D match, TRBD1 (6 bases). Looked up from germline, CDR1 is MGHRA and CDR2 is YSYEKL. The V end was cut by 1 base, the J end by 0 bases, with 12 bases between. The CDR3 extends over 16 amino acids. CDR3 amino acids: CASSQGWGALNTEAFF. The CDR3 nucleotides are TGCGCCAGCAGCCAAGGATGGGGGGCTTTGAACACTGAAGCTTTCTTT.

The chain is built from TRBV27 and TRBJ2-7; a possible D gene is TRBD1 (5 bases). Germline CDR1 MNHEY, CDR2 SMNVEV (reference sequence). CDR3 length: 14 residues. V lost 6 bases and J lost 0, with 12 bases in between. This chain's CDR3 is CASSPDSNSYEQYF. DNA of the CDR3: TGTGCCAGCAGCCCCGACAGCAACTCCTACGAGCAGTACTTC.

This clone was detected only a few times. The chain carries TRBV5-1 and TRBJ2-6; D could derive from TRBD1 or TRBD2 (5 bases each). The germline V gene encodes CDR1 SGHRS and CDR2 YFSETQ. The CDR3 is 15 residues long. V was cut by 5 bases and J by 4 bases, with 13 bases left in between. The CDR3 loop reads CASRLTRDGANVLTF. The CDR3 DNA reads as TGCGCCAGCAGACTCACCAGGGACGGGGCCAACGTCCTGACTTTC.

The rearrangement joins TRBV2 to TRBJ1-5; D is perhaps TRBD1 (6 bases). There are 15 residues in the CDR3. Germline values: CDR1 SNHLY, CDR2 FYNNEI. V dropped 4 bases and J dropped 0 bases, with 10 bases sitting between them. CDR3 sequence reads: CASSVDRYSNQPQHF. The CDR3 coding sequence is TGTGCCAGCAGTGTGGACAGATATAGCAATCAGCCCCAGCATTTT.

V gene TRBV9 combines with J gene TRBJ2-1, with 7 bases matching TRBD1. Germline CDR1 reads SGDLS; CDR2 reads YYNGEE. The CDR3 runs to 14 residues. V lost 4 bases, J lost 12 bases, and 13 bases stayed unmatched. The CDR3 DNA sequence: TGTGCCAGCAGCTCCCTGCAGGGACAGCTTGTGCAGTTCTTC. Translating it yields CASSSLQGQLVQFF.

The V call is TRBV6-5, the J call TRBJ2-2; D ambiguous. The germline CDR1 and CDR2 sequences are MNHEY and SVGAGI. V was trimmed by 0 bases and J by 1 base, leaving 9 bases between them. CDR3 length: 16 residues. In nucleotides, the CDR3 is TGTGCCAGCAGTTACTCGACCGTGTTGAACACCGGGGAGCTGTTTTTT. It is translated as CASSYSTVLNTGELFF.

This clone has a handful of counts. The rearrangement uses TRBV4-2 and TRBJ1-2; D gene uncertain. The CDR3 covers 15 residues. CDR1 and CDR2 from the germline V gene are LGHNA and YNFKEQ. V shed 0 bases and J shed 6 bases, with 14 bases lying between them. The CDR3 DNA reads TGTGCCAGCAGCCAAGACCCAGAGCCAAAGGATGGCTACACCTTC. Residues: CASSQDPEPKDGYTF.

V gene TRBV4-3 combines with J gene TRBJ1-2, with 8 bases fitting TRBD1. CDR1 is LGHNA, CDR2 YSLEER, per germline. J gave up 4 bases and V 3 bases, and 4 bases lay outside the gene matches. The CDR3 loop spans 14 amino acids. CDR3 DNA: TGCGCCAGCAGCCAGGCCGGGACAGGCTATGGCTACACCTTC. Protein product: CASSQAGTGYGYTF.